Presented here are 18 T cell receptor beta chains from one specimen sequenced in a study of CD8 T cells in Susac syndrome. The RNA input was 0.5 to 1 ug, and it was reverse transcribed with random hexamers. Using its own MiXCR run on the immunoSEQ multiplex PCR reads, TCRdb lists one record per CDR3 protein. The data contain 330,000 or so distinct CDR3 sequences, approximately 91% of them singletons. Input material: CD8+ T cells from PBMCs. The receptors were gathered from a human donor with multiple sclerosis.

The chain uses TRBV9 and TRBJ2-7; 8 bases line up with TRBD1. The CDR3 consists of 15 residues. Per germline, CDR1 SGDLS and CDR2 YYNGEE. V was clipped by 0 bases and J by 2 bases; unmatched bases: 4. CDR3 sequence: CASSVGPGQAYEQYF. Written as DNA, the CDR3 is TGTGCCAGCAGCGTAGGCCCGGGACAGGCCTACGAGCAGTACTTC.

The rearrangement uses TRBV25-1 and TRBJ2-7, with D perhaps TRBD1 (6 bases). Germline V gene data show CDR1 as MGHDK and CDR2 as SYGVNS. This CDR3 region has 13 residues. Trimming took 2 bases from V and 6 from J, leaving 11 bases between them. CDR3 region: CASSEPGVVEQYF. For the CDR3, the DNA is TGTGCCAGCAGTGAACCAGGGGTCGTCGAGCAGTACTTC.

The chain joins TRBV6-1 to TRBJ1-1; 9 bases are a match to TRBD1. With V trimmed by 6 bases and J by 11 bases, 10 bases remained unmatched. This CDR3 has 13 amino acids. Per germline, CDR1 MNHNS and CDR2 SASEGT. The CDR3 DNA reads TGTGCCAGCAGCCACCCACAGGGGGCCTGGGCTTTCTTT. As protein: CASSHPQGAWAFF.

The chain carries TRBV14 and TRBJ2-1, with no clear D. V gave up 1 base and J gave up 0 bases, with 4 bases separating them. The CDR3 totals 14 residues. The germline V gene encodes CDR1 SGHDN and CDR2 FVKESK. For the CDR3, the DNA is TGTGCCAGCAGCCAAGTGAGCTCCTACAATGAGCAGTTCTTC. Translated: CASSQVSSYNEQFF.

J is TRBJ1-3 and V is TRBV29-1; D perhaps matches TRBD1 (5 bases). Deletions cut 6 bases from V and 0 bases from J, with 12 bases between. The CDR3 is 14 amino acids. The V gene's germline CDR1 is SQVTM and CDR2 ANQGSEA. Here the CDR3 reads CSVLWGDSGNTIYF. The CDR3 region has the DNA TGCAGCGTCCTCTGGGGGGACTCTGGAAACACCATATATTTT. Supplemented by reference TRBV29-1 and TRBJ1-3, the full variable domain reads SAVISQKPSRDICQRGTSLTIQCQVDSQVTMMFWYRQQPGQSLTLIATANQGSEATYESGFVIDKFPISRPNLTFSTLTVSNMSPEDSSIYLCSVLWGDSGNTIYFGEGSWLTVV.

The chain combines TRBV30 with TRBJ2-1, with D uncertain. Germline-derived CDR1 and CDR2 are GTSNPN and SVGIG (reference sequence). This CDR3 contains 11 residues. Between the trimmed V and J ends, which lost 4 bases and 6 bases, there was a span of 7 bases. The CDR3 DNA follows: TGTGCCTGGACTACCGGCAATGAGCAGTTCTTC. Amino acid sequence: CAWTTGNEQFF.

This sequence joins TRBV5-4 and TRBJ2-2; D is possibly TRBD1 (6 bases). Looked up from germline, CDR1 is SGHNT and CDR2 is YYREEE (reference sequence). The V gene lost 4 bases and the J gene lost 5 bases, with 24 bases spanning the gap. The length of the CDR3 is 18 residues. The CDR3 spells CASSPWGTERTVTGELFF. CDR3 coding DNA: TGTGCCAGCAGCCCGTGGGGTACCGAACGGACAGTGACCGGGGAGCTGTTTTTT.

DNA of the CDR3: TGTGCCAGCAGTTTATTGACCTTCGGCACCTACAATGAGCAGTTCTTC. Protein: CASSLLTFGTYNEQFF. The chain links TRBV27 to TRBJ2-1; D unresolved. Trimming took off 1 base at V and 2 bases at J, with 12 bases between the two ends. This CDR3 region has 16 residues. Germline-derived CDR1 and CDR2 are MNHEY and SMNVEV (reference sequence).

The rearrangement links TRBV6-2 or TRBV6-3 to TRBJ2-7, with 9 bases that match TRBD2. Germline-derived CDR1 and CDR2 are MNHEY and SVGEGT. CDR3 length: 15 amino acids. V was clipped by 7 bases and J by 2 bases; unmatched bases: 9. CDR3 loop: CASNTLGGRAYEQYF. The CDR3, as DNA: TGTGCCAGCAATACCCTTGGCGGGAGGGCCTACGAGCAGTACTTC.

The rearrangement links TRBV12-3 or TRBV12-4 to TRBJ1-5; D remains ambiguous. The ends were cut back, 8 bases at V and 2 bases at J, with 16 bases in the middle. The CDR3 totals 15 residues. CDR3 residues: CASPRFLGCNQPQHF. The CDR3 DNA sequence: TGTGCCAGCCCTAGGTTTTTGGGATGCAATCAGCCCCAGCATTTT.

The rearrangement uses TRBV29-1 and TRBJ2-4; possibly TRBD1 for D (6 bases). V dropped 6 bases and J dropped 8 bases, with 14 bases sitting between them. The CDR3 contains 12 residues. The germline V gene encodes CDR1 SQVTM and CDR2 ANQGSEA. The CDR3 DNA follows: TGCAGCGTGGTACAGGGCCCCCACATTCAGTACTTC. Protein product: CSVVQGPHIQYF. Filled out from reference TRBV29-1 and TRBJ2-4, the complete variable domain reads SAVISQKPSRDICQRGTSLTIQCQVDSQVTMMFWYRQQPGQSLTLIATANQGSEATYESGFVIDKFPISRPNLTFSTLTVSNMSPEDSSIYLCSVVQGPHIQYFGAGTRLSVL.

V gene TRBV5-4 combines with J gene TRBJ1-2; D possibly corresponds to TRBD1 (5 bases). This CDR3 has 14 amino acids. Germline V gene sequence: CDR1 SGHNT, CDR2 YYREEE (reference sequence). V dropped 1 base and J dropped 5 bases, with 12 bases sitting between them. CDR3 in amino acids: CASSLFGAVYGYTF. CDR3 nucleotide sequence: TGTGCCAGCAGCTTGTTCGGGGCGGTATATGGCTACACCTTC.

The chain joins TRBV5-1 to TRBJ2-1, with D perhaps matching TRBD1 or TRBD2 (6 bases each). The germline gives CDR1 SGHRS, CDR2 YFSETQ. The CDR3 extends over 15 amino acids. The V and J ends lost 0 bases and 8 bases respectively, with 15 bases between them. The CDR3 is CASSLDGGQYYEQFF. The CDR3 region has the DNA TGCGCCAGCAGCTTGGATGGGGGGCAGTATTATGAGCAGTTCTTC.

The CDR3 DNA reads as TGTGCCAGCAGCGTAGAAGCTAGCGGAGCCTACGAGCAGTACTTC. Its translation: CASSVEASGAYEQYF. V usage is TRBV9 and J usage is TRBJ2-7, with 7 bases fitting TRBD2. Germline V gene data show CDR1 as SGDLS and CDR2 as YYNGEE. J gave up 2 bases and V 0 bases, and 5 bases lay outside the gene matches. There are 15 residues in the CDR3.

The rearrangement links TRBV5-4 to TRBJ2-7, with no clear D. Germline loops: CDR1 SGHNT, CDR2 YYREEE (reference sequence). Between the trimmed V and J ends, which lost 0 bases and 2 bases, there was a span of 9 bases. The CDR3 contains 14 residues. The CDR3, as DNA: TGTGCCAGCAGCTTGGACTTAGGGACCTACGAGCAGTACTTC. It encodes CASSLDLGTYEQYF.

V and J are TRBV7-2 and TRBJ1-2; D gene uncertain. Trimming stripped 5 bases from V and 5 bases from J, with 21 bases between. Germline V lookup: CDR1 SGHTA, CDR2 FQGNSA. CDR3 size: 16 residues. The CDR3 nucleotides read TGTGCCAGCAGCCCCCTCTCCGGGAGTCCGATTTATGGCTACACCTTC. It specifies CASSPLSGSPIYGYTF.

This rearrangement joins TRBV19 to TRBJ2-7, with 7 positions matching TRBD1. This CDR3 has 16 amino acids. CDR1 and CDR2 (germline): LNHDA, SQIVND (reference sequence). V was pared by 5 bases and J by 1 base, with 11 bases of the junction left unmatched. The CDR3 DNA sequence: TGTGCCAGTAGTGTTGCTACGGGACAGAGATCCTACGAGCAGTACTTC. It specifies CASSVATGQRSYEQYF. The variable domain in full, completed from reference TRBV19 and TRBJ2-7, reads DGGITQSPKYLFRKEGQNVTLSCEQNLNHDAMYWYRQDPGQGLRLIYYSQIVNDFQKGDIAEGYSVSREKKESFPLTVTSAQKNPTAFYLCASSVATGQRSYEQYFGPGTRLTVT.

V usage is TRBV19 and J usage is TRBJ1-5; 9 bases agree with TRBD1. J lost 5 bases, V lost 6 bases, and 11 bases had no gene match. This CDR3 contains 16 residues. CDR1 is LNHDA, CDR2 SQIVND, per germline (reference sequence). The CDR3 loop is CASRFPGQGTDQPQHF. The CDR3 DNA is TGTGCCAGTAGATTTCCGGGACAGGGTACGGATCAGCCCCAGCATTTT.